One and the same sample provided the 29 T cell receptor beta chains below, sequenced in a study of blood T cell repertoires in COVID-19 (dated by TCRdb to about 2020). The library was obtained by the immunoSEQ multiplex PCR assay. The immuneACCESS repertoire file appears here via TCRdb, limited to in-frame rearrangements. These files lack a portion of the clones; in checked studies, under half of the deficit traces to unresolved V genes, and the cause of the others is not known. For this sample the table gives 200,000 to 250,000 clones, of which 70% to 85% were detected only once. The top ten clonotypes cover 3% to 4% of the sample. Sequenced input: PBMCs or T cells enriched from blood (not recorded which). Source of these receptors: a woman aged 55 to 70 who had recovered from COVID-19.

This chain uses TRBV29-1 with TRBJ1-2, with 7 bases matching TRBD1. The CDR3 contains 12 residues. The V and J ends lost 7 bases and 12 bases, in that order; junction bases with no gene match: 14. Germline CDR1 and CDR2: SQVTM and ANQGSEA. The CDR3 DNA is TGCAGCGCCGAGAGGGAGACAGGGAGGAACACCTTC. It translates to CSAERETGRNTF.

The rearrangement links TRBV27 to TRBJ1-2, with 7 positions matching TRBD1. The CDR3 has 14 amino acids. V trimming: 8 bases; J trimming: 8 bases; junction bases outside the gene matches: 14. Germline assignment: CDR1 MNHEY and CDR2 SMNVEV (reference sequence). CDR3 DNA: TGTGCCAGCGCTACCCTTAGACAGGGCGGGGGCTACACCTTC. Protein: CASATLRQGGGYTF.

J is TRBJ2-3 and V is TRBV18; 10 nucleotides align to TRBD2. Germline loops: CDR1 KGHSH, CDR2 LQKENI. J was trimmed by 4 bases and V by 1 base; bases with no gene match: 5. The CDR3 contains 16 residues. As DNA, the CDR3 is TGTGCCAGCTCACCACTGGGTAGCGGGGGGTCAGATACGCAGTATTTT. Translating gives CASSPLGSGGSDTQYF.

This rearrangement joins TRBV5-4 to TRBJ1-4, with D unclear. Germline CDR1 is SGHNT and CDR2 is YYREEE (reference sequence). The V end lost 6 bases, the J end lost 6 bases, and 21 bases lay between the germline ends. The CDR3 is 16 residues long. In nucleotides, the CDR3 is TGTGCCAGCAATAAGGATGCCTCCATGGCGGATGAAAAACTGTTTTTT. Amino acid sequence: CASNKDASMADEKLFF.

The rearrangement links TRBV5-6 to TRBJ2-2, with TRBD1 matching 8 bases. This CDR3 comprises 15 residues. In germline, CDR1 is SGHDT, CDR2 YYEEEE. V lost 4 bases and J lost 1; bases outside the gene matches: 3. Here the CDR3 DNA reads TGTGCCAGCAGCGGCGGACAGGGGAACACCGGGGAGCTGTTTTTT. Protein: CASSGGQGNTGELFF.

In this sample, this clone turned up once. The rearrangement links TRBV3-1 (or the pseudogene TRBV3-2) to TRBJ2-2; TRBD2 matches 13 bases. V was clipped by 3 bases and J by 4 bases; unmatched bases: 8. In germline, CDR1 is LGHDT, CDR2 YNNKEL (reference sequence). The CDR3 has 18 amino acids. In nucleotides, the CDR3 is TGTGCCAGCAGCCATGCAGGGACTAGCGGGGTATTCACCGGGGAGCTGTTTTTT. Its translation: CASSHAGTSGVFTGELFF.

The V and J genes are TRBV5-8 and TRBJ2-1, with TRBD2 as a possible D gene (6 bases). The CDR3 runs to 14 residues. V was cut by 0 bases and J by 2 bases, with 6 bases left in between. In germline, CDR1 is SGHTS, CDR2 YDEGEE. CDR3 coding DNA: TGTGCCAGCAGCTTGGGACTAGCCTACAATGAGCAGTTCTTC. Amino acids: CASSLGLAYNEQFF.

The chain recombines TRBV29-1 with TRBJ2-5; D is ambiguous. The V gene lost 3 bases and the J gene lost 2 bases, with 4 bases spanning the gap. The CDR3 extends over 11 amino acids. Germline V lookup: CDR1 SQVTM, CDR2 ANQGSEA. The CDR3 DNA is TGCAGCGTTGACCTTCAAGAGACCCAGTACTTC. It codes for CSVDLQETQYF.

This chain uses TRBV11-3 with TRBJ2-3; a possible D gene is TRBD1 (6 bases). The germline V gene has CDR1 SGHNT and CDR2 YENEEA. The V end lost 5 bases, the J end lost 6 bases, and 24 bases lay between the germline ends. The CDR3 contains 17 residues. In nucleotides, the CDR3 is TGTGCCAGCAGCAAGAGCAGGGACACGAGGGGCGGGGATACGCAGTATTTT. Amino acids: CASSKSRDTRGGDTQYF.

Only a few counts were recorded for this clone. The chain employs TRBV11-3 and TRBJ2-3; 13 bases align to TRBD2. Germline-derived CDR1 and CDR2 are SGHNT and YENEEA. J gave up 4 bases and V 5 bases, and 6 bases lay outside the gene matches. This CDR3 is built from 16 residues. CDR3 region: CASSAGTSGAADTQYF. The CDR3 DNA reads as TGTGCCAGCAGCGCCGGGACTAGCGGGGCAGCAGATACGCAGTATTTT. Using reference TRBV11-3 and TRBJ2-3 for the parts outside the CDR3, the full variable domain is EAGVVQSPRYKIIEKKQPVAFWCNPISGHNTLYWYLQNLGQGPELLIRYENEEAVDDSQLPKDRFSAERLKGVDSTLKIQPAELGDSAVYLCASSAGTSGAADTQYFGPGTRLTVL.

V usage is TRBV4-2 and J usage is TRBJ2-5; D call uncertain. There are 11 residues in the CDR3. Trimming pared 2 bases from V and 5 bases from J, leaving 3 bases between. CDR1 LGHNA and CDR2 YNFKEQ come from the germline V gene. Here the CDR3 DNA reads TGTGCCAGCAGCCAATCGGAGACCCAGTACTTC. Amino acids: CASSQSETQYF.

The rearrangement uses TRBV5-4 and TRBJ2-7; 9 bases line up with TRBD1. Germline-derived CDR1 and CDR2 are SGHNT and YYREEE (reference sequence). The J segment lost 4 bases and the V segment lost 0 bases, leaving 2 bases of the junction unmatched. CDR3 length: 14 amino acids. The CDR3 region is CASSLDRGLYEQYF. The CDR3 coding sequence is TGTGCCAGCAGCTTGGACAGGGGGCTTTACGAGCAGTACTTC.

V is TRBV2 and J is TRBJ2-3; D remains unclear. The CDR3 totals 12 residues. V was clipped by 6 bases and J by 5 bases, with 9 bases between them. CDR1 SNHLY and CDR2 FYNNEI come from the germline V gene. CDR3 nucleotides: TGTGCCAGCAGCGTTCTAGAAGATACGCAGTATTTT. It encodes CASSVLEDTQYF.

Turning to this clone: This sample also contains other DNA sequences that code for the same CDR3. The chain combines TRBV3-1 (or the pseudogene TRBV3-2) with TRBJ1-1; no firm D call. The CDR3 totals 13 residues. Germline CDR1 and CDR2: LGHDT and YNNKEL (reference sequence). Trimming cost V 2 bases and J 1 base, with 5 bases left between them. CDR3 region: CASSQNRNTEAFF. CDR3 in DNA: TGTGCCAGCAGCCAAAACAGGAACACTGAAGCTTTCTTT.

The chain uses TRBV10-3 and TRBJ1-2; tentatively, D is TRBD1 (6 bases). V shed 0 bases and J shed 7 bases, with 12 bases lying between them. The V gene's germline CDR1 is ENHRY and CDR2 SYGVKD. The CDR3 covers 14 residues. This CDR3 is CAISESGGGRGYTF. CDR3 DNA: TGTGCCATCAGTGAGTCAGGGGGTGGACGTGGCTACACCTTC.

V is TRBV11-2 and J is TRBJ1-6; TRBD1 matches 9 bases. The J segment lost 10 bases and the V segment lost 3 bases, leaving 7 bases of the junction unmatched. The CDR3 extends over 15 amino acids. Germline values: CDR1 SGHAT, CDR2 FQNNGV. CDR3 bases: TGTGCCAGCAGCTTTCGGGGACAGGGACAATCACCCCTCCACTTT. Protein sequence: CASSFRGQGQSPLHF. The variable domain in full, completed from reference TRBV11-2 and TRBJ1-6, reads EAGVAQSPRYKIIEKRQSVAFWCNPISGHATLYWYQQILGQGPKLLIQFQNNGVVDDSQLPKDRFSAERLKGVDSTLKIQPAKLEDSAVYLCASSFRGQGQSPLHFGNGTRLTVT.

The rearrangement uses TRBV5-4 and TRBJ2-7, with TRBD2 as a possible D gene (5 bases). The CDR3 totals 15 residues. Germline CDR1 is SGHNT and CDR2 is YYREEE (reference sequence). Trimming shortened V by 0 bases and J by 0 bases, and 10 bases separated the two germline ends. CDR3 sequence (DNA): TGTGCCAGCAGCTTGGCTAGCACGAGCTCCTACGAGCAGTACTTC. The encoded protein is CASSLASTSSYEQYF.

This clone is a singleton in its sample. The chain has TRBV24-1 and TRBJ1-2; D unclear. The CDR3 has 14 amino acids. The germline CDR1 and CDR2 sequences are KGHDR and SFDVKD. V lost 3 bases and J 1 base, leaving 8 bases between the germline ends. CDR3 sequence: CATSDTGSNYGYTF. The CDR3 DNA reads as TGTGCCACCAGTGATACGGGAAGTAACTATGGCTACACCTTC.

The V and J genes are TRBV5-1 and TRBJ2-1; tentative D call: TRBD2 (5 bases). V lost 3 bases and J 8 bases, leaving 15 bases between the germline ends. Germline CDR1 reads SGHRS; CDR2 reads YFSETQ. The CDR3 is made up of 14 amino acids. The CDR3 DNA follows: TGCGCCAGCAGCTCCCAACCGGGGAGCTATGAGCAGTTCTTC. Translating gives CASSSQPGSYEQFF.

This clone was counted only a few times. The CDR3 DNA follows: TGTGCCAGCAGTTGGAACAGGGGAATAGACACTGAAGCTTTCTTT. Its protein product is CASSWNRGIDTEAFF. V usage is TRBV2 and J usage is TRBJ1-1, with 7 nucleotides matching TRBD1. The CDR3 contains 15 residues. The junction had 9 bases not matched to a gene; V was cut back by 5 bases and J by 3 bases. Germline CDR1 and CDR2: SNHLY and FYNNEI.

The chain has TRBV18 and TRBJ1-5; 7 bases agree with TRBD1. This CDR3 has 16 amino acids. Germline trimming cut 4 bases from V and 5 bases from J; bases unmatched to any gene: 11. Germline assignment: CDR1 KGHSH and CDR2 LQKENI. The CDR3 loop is CASSLNSGQADQPQHF. The CDR3 nucleotides read TGTGCCAGCTCACTGAACTCTGGACAGGCGGATCAGCCCCAGCATTTT.

The chain has TRBV3-1 (or the pseudogene TRBV3-2) and TRBJ2-5; weak D call: TRBD1 (5 bases). The CDR3 covers 14 residues. CDR1 is LGHDT and CDR2 is YNNKEL in the germline V gene (reference sequence). V was trimmed by 0 bases and J by 4 bases, leaving 9 bases between them. CDR3 residues: CASSQDRVGETQYF. DNA of the CDR3: TGTGCCAGCAGCCAAGACAGGGTGGGAGAGACCCAGTACTTC.

The chain is built from TRBV2 and TRBJ2-7; a possible D gene is TRBD1 (5 bases). This CDR3 contains 12 residues. Germline CDR1 reads SNHLY; CDR2 reads FYNNEI. V was trimmed by 7 bases and J by 3 bases, leaving 10 bases between them. DNA for the CDR3: TGTGCCAGCAAGACAGAGAGCTACGAGCAGTACTTC. Translation gives CASKTESYEQYF.

This clone was counted only a few times. The junction departs from the called germline gene at one end, perhaps through a read error. V is TRBV10-1 and J is TRBJ2-1; 10 nucleotides line up with TRBD2. Germline CDR1 WNHNN, CDR2 SYGVQD (reference sequence). The CDR3 runs 14 residues. The CDR3 loop reads CASSDLTSGNGQFF. For the CDR3, the DNA is TGCGCCAGCAGTGACCTCACTAGCGGGAATGGGCAGTTCTTC.

This clone appeared once. V gene TRBV6-5 combines with J gene TRBJ2-2; TRBD1 matches at 9 bases. V shed 4 bases, J shed 1 base, and the junction held 4 bases outside the gene matches. The CDR3 consists of 16 residues. Germline assignment: CDR1 MNHEY and CDR2 SVGAGI. For the CDR3, the DNA is TGTGCCAGCAGTTCTCCGGGACAGGGGAACACCGGGGAGCTGTTTTTT. It yields the protein CASSSPGQGNTGELFF.

This rearrangement joins TRBV30 to TRBJ2-1; 8 nucleotides line up with TRBD1. V lost 5 bases and J lost 10; bases outside the gene matches: 4. CDR3 length: 11 residues. The germline V gene encodes CDR1 GTSNPN and CDR2 SVGIG (reference sequence). CDR3 in DNA: TGTGCCTGGTCGCAGGGGGCCGAGCAGTTCTTC. Translating gives CAWSQGAEQFF.

The chain couples TRBV11-2 to TRBJ1-1; TRBD1 aligns across 7 bases. The J segment lost 5 bases and the V segment lost 5 bases, leaving 14 bases of the junction unmatched. Per the germline V gene, CDR1 is SGHAT and CDR2 is FQNNGV. The CDR3 runs 16 residues. The chain's CDR3 is CASSLFKGARGTEAFF. In nucleotides, the CDR3 is TGTGCCAGCAGCCTGTTTAAGGGGGCGCGCGGGACTGAAGCTTTCTTT.

This clone was picked up a small number of times. This chain connects TRBV18 to TRBJ2-5, with a weak D call TRBD2 (6 bases). CDR1 is KGHSH and CDR2 is LQKENI in the germline V gene. V lost 0 bases and J lost 5, with 13 bases in between. The CDR3 is made up of 15 amino acids. CDR3 residues: CASSPPEGTSETQYF. The CDR3 DNA reads as TGTGCCAGCTCACCACCGGAGGGTACCTCCGAGACCCAGTACTTC. Full variable domain (outside the CDR3, taken from reference TRBV18 and TRBJ2-5): NAGVMQNPRHLVRRRGQEARLRCSPMKGHSHVYWYRQLPEEGLKFMVYLQKENIIDESGMPKERFSAEFPKEGPSILRIQQVVRGDSAAYFCASSPPEGTSETQYFGPGTRLLVL.

The chain combines TRBV19 with TRBJ2-1; D gene uncertain. CDR1 is LNHDA, CDR2 SQIVND, per germline (reference sequence). The V and J ends lost 7 bases and 0 bases respectively, with 16 bases between them. The length of the CDR3 is 16 residues. The CDR3 is CASNPRGRSSYNEQFF. Written as DNA, the CDR3 is TGTGCCAGTAACCCCCGCGGTCGGTCCTCCTACAATGAGCAGTTCTTC.